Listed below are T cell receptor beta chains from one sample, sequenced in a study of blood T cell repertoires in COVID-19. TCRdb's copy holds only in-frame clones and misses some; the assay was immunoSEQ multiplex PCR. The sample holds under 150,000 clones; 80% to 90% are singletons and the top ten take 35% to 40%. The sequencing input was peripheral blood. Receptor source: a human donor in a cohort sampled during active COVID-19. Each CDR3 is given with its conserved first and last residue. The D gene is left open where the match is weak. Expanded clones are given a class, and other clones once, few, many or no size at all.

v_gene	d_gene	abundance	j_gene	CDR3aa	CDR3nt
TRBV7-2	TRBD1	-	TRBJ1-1	CASSSDRVEPEAFF	TGTGCCAGCAGCTCGGACAGGGTCGAGCCTGAAGCTTTCTTT
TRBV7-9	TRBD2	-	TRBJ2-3	CASSLATSGGTDTQYF	TGTGCCAGCAGCTTGGCGACTAGCGGGGGGACAGATACGCAGTATTTT
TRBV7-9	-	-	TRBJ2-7	CASSGTNRDEQYF	TGTGCCAGCAGCGGCACAAACAGGGACGAGCAGTACTTC
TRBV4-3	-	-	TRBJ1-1	CASSQEGAGGTEAFF	TGCGCCAGCAGCCAAGAAGGAGCGGGGGGCACTGAAGCTTTCTTT
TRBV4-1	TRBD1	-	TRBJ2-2	CASSQRPRGQGFTGELFF	TGCGCCAGCAGCCAAAGGCCGAGAGGACAGGGGTTCACCGGGGAGCTGTTTTTT
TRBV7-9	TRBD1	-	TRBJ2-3	CASSSPGQGSTDTQYF	TGTGCCAGCAGCTCGCCAGGACAGGGCTCCACAGATACGCAGTATTTT
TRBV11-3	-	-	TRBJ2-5	CASRTGRGGHQETQYF	TGTGCCAGCAGAACCGGACGCGGGGGCCATCAAGAGACCCAGTACTTC
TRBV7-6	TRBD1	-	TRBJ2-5	CASSSSTGTGRETQYF	TGTGCCAGCAGCTCATCAACCGGGACAGGGAGGGAGACCCAGTACTTC
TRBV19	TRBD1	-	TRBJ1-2	CASSNRGYNYGYTF	TGTGCCAGTAGTAACAGGGGGTATAACTATGGCTACACCTTC
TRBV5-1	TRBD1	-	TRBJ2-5	CASSLGTGRRETQYF	TGCGCCAGCAGCTTAGGGACAGGGCGGAGAGAGACCCAGTACTTC
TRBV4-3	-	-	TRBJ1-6	CASSQVRGIRPLHF	TGCGCCAGCAGCCAAGTCAGGGGAATAAGACCCCTCCACTTT
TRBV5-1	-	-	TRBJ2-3	CASRGLSMADTQYF	TGCGCCAGCAGAGGACTATCCATGGCAGATACGCAGTATTTT
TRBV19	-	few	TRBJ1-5	CASSPMGGNQPQHF	TGTGCCAGTAGTCCCATGGGAGGGAATCAGCCCCAGCATTTT
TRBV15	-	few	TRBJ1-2	CATSRDKLANYGYTF	TGTGCCACCAGCAGAGATAAGTTAGCCAACTATGGCTACACCTTC
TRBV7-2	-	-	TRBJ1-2	CASSHKGGSGYTF	TGTGCCAGCAGCCACAAGGGTGGGAGTGGCTACACCTTC
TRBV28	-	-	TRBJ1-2	CASSPGLLYGYTF	TGTGCCAGCAGTCCGGGACTACTCTATGGCTACACCTTC
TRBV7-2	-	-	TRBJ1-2	CASSATLVSYGYTF	TGTGCCAGCTCTGCCACCTTAGTTTCCTATGGCTACACCTTC
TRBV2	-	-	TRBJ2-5	CASSGAGGLRRTSQETQYF	TGTGCCAGCAGTGGAGCGGGCGGGTTGAGACGGACTTCCCAAGAGACCCAGTACTTC
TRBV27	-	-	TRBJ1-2	CASSSRPSGVRYGYTF	TGTGCCAGCAGTTCTCGGCCAAGCGGGGTTCGGTATGGCTACACCTTC
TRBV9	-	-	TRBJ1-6	CASSPLGSGVNSPLHF	TGTGCCAGCAGCCCCCTCGGGAGTGGTGTTAATTCACCCCTCCACTTT
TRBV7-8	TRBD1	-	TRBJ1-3	CASSLGQGFSGNTIYF	TGTGCCAGCAGCTTAGGACAGGGCTTCTCTGGAAACACCATATATTTT
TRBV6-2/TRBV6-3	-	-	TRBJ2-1	CASSRGIYNEQFF	TGTGCCAGCAGTAGGGGGATCTACAATGAGCAGTTCTTC
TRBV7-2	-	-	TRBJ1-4	CASSRTAVNEKLFF	TGTGCCAGCAGCCGGACAGCTGTTAATGAAAAACTGTTTTTT
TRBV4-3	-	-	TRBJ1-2	CASSQEEVANYGYTF	TGCGCCAGCAGCCAAGAGGAGGTGGCCAACTATGGCTACACCTTC
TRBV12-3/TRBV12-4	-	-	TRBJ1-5	CASRPGVNQPQHF	TGTGCCAGCAGACCAGGGGTAAATCAGCCCCAGCATTTT
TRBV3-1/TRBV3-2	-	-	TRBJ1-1	CASSQSRVTEAFF	TGTGCCAGCAGCCAGTCCAGGGTAACTGAAGCTTTCTTT
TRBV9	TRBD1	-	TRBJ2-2	CASSTRDPGTGATLRDGELFF	TGTGCCAGCAGCACAAGAGATCCCGGGACAGGGGCGACTTTGCGCGACGGGGAGCTGTTTTTT
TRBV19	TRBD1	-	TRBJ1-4	CASSIGDSGHEKLFF	TGTGCCAGTAGTATTGGGGACAGCGGCCATGAAAAACTGTTTTTT
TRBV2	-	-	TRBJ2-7	CASSLGGHEQYF	TGTGCCAGCAGTCTCGGGGGTCACGAGCAGTACTTC
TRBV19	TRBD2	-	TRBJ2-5	CASRERGGRETQYF	TGTGCCAGCAGGGAGCGGGGGGGCCGAGAGACCCAGTACTTC
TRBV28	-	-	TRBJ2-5	CASSSPVTQETQYF	TGTGCCAGCAGTTCCCCAGTCACCCAAGAGACCCAGTACTTC
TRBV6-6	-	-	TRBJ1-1	CASSYSNQGQAEAFF	TGTGCCAGCAGTTACTCTAACCAGGGGCAAGCTGAAGCTTTCTTT
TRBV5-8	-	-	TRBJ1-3	CASSLYSPNTIYF	TGTGCCAGCAGCTTGTACTCCCCAAACACCATATATTTT
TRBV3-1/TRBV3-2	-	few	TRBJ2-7	CASSQVGGLSYEQYF	TGTGCCAGCAGCCAAGTGGGGGGGCTTTCTTACGAGCAGTACTTC
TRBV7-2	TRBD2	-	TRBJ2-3	CASSPRGGRADTQYF	TGTGCCAGCAGCCCAAGGGGCGGGAGAGCAGATACGCAGTATTTT
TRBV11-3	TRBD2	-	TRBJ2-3	CASSLTSGGPLKGTQYF	TGTGCCAGCAGCTTGACTAGCGGGGGCCCACTCAAGGGTACGCAGTATTTT
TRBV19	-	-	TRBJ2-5	CASSIVRDRQETQYF	TGTGCCAGTAGTATAGTGCGGGACAGACAAGAGACCCAGTACTTC
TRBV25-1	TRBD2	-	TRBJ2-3	CASSKGSGVTDTQYF	TGTGCCAGCAGTAAGGGCAGCGGGGTCACAGATACGCAGTATTTT
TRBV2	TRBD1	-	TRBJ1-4	CASKHDRASEKLFF	TGTGCCAGCAAACACGACAGGGCGAGTGAAAAACTGTTTTTT
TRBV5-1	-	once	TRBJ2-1	CASSFRDSKEGQFF	TGCGCCAGCAGCTTCCGGGACTCCAAAGAGGGGCAGTTCTTC
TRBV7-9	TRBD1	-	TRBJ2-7	CASSYDRGSVYEQYF	TGTGCCAGCAGCTACGACAGGGGATCCGTCTACGAGCAGTACTTC
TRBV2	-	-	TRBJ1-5	CASRRSGETNQPQHF	TGTGCCAGCAGACGATCAGGGGAAACGAATCAGCCCCAGCATTTT
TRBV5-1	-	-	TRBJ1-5	CASSLAGGNSNQPQHF	TGCGCCAGCAGCTTGGCCGGAGGTAATAGCAATCAGCCCCAGCATTTT
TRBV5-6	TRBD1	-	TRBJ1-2	CASSLDRDYGYTF	TGTGCCAGCAGCCTGGACAGGGACTATGGCTACACCTTC
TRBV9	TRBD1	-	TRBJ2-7	CASSRTGGDEQYF	TGTGCCAGCAGCCGGACAGGGGGAGACGAGCAGTACTTC
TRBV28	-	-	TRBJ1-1	CASSLFRTGNTEAFF	TGTGCCAGCAGTTTATTCCGGACTGGGAACACTGAAGCTTTCTTT
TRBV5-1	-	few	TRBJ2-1	CASSSGTSHVNEQFF	TGCGCCAGCAGCTCCGGGACTTCTCACGTAAATGAGCAGTTCTTC
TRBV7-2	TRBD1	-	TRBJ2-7	CASSSTGTGPYEQYF	TGTGCCAGCAGCTCTACGGGGACAGGGCCCTACGAGCAGTACTTC
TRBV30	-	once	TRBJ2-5	CAWSSNRGAGETQYF	TGTGCCTGGAGCTCCAACCGGGGGGCAGGGGAGACCCAGTACTTC
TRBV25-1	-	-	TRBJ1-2	CASSAGQWGYTF	TGTGCCAGCAGCGCGGGTCAGTGGGGCTACACCTTC
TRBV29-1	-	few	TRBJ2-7	CSAAEGSYEQYF	TGCAGTGCTGCGGAGGGGAGCTACGAGCAGTACTTC
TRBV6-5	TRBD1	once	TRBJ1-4	CASSYSQGRNEKLFF	TGTGCCAGCAGTTACTCACAGGGGAGGAATGAAAAACTGTTTTTT
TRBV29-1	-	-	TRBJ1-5	CSVTGTSSNQPQHF	TGCAGCGTTACCGGGACAAGTAGCAATCAGCCCCAGCATTTT
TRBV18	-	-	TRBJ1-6	CASSFDAADNSPLHF	TGTGCCAGCTCCTTCGACGCGGCCGATAATTCACCCCTCCACTTT